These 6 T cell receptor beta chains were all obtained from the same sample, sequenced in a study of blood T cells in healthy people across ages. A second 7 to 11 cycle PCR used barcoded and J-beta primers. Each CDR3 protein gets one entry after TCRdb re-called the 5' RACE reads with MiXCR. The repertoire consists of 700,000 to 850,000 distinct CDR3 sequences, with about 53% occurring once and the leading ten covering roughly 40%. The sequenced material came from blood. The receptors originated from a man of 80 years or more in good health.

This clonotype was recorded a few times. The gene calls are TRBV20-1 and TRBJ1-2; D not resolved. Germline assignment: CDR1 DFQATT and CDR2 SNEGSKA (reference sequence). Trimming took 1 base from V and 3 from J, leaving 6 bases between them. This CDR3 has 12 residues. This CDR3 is CSARGIDYGYTF. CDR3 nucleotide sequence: TGCAGTGCTAGAGGGATTGACTATGGCTACACCTTC.

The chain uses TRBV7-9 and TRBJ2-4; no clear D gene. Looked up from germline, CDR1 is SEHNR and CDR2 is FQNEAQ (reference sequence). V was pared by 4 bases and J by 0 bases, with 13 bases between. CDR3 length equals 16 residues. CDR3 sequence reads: CASSSTATLAKNIQYF. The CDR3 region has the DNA TGTGCCAGCAGCTCCACCGCGACACTAGCCAAAAACATTCAGTACTTC.

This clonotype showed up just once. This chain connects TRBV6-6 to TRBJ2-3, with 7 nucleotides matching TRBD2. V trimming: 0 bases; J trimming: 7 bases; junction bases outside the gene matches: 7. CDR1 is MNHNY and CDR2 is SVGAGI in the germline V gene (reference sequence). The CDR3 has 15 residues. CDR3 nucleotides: TGTGCCAGCAGTTACTCGGAGACTAGCTCAAATACGCAGTATTTT. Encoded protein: CASSYSETSSNTQYF.

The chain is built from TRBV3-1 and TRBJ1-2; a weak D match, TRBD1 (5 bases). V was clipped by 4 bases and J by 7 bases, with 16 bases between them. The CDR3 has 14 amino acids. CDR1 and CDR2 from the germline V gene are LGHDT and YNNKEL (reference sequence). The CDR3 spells CASSPPAGSGGYTF. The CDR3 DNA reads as TGTGCCAGCAGCCCGCCGGCAGGGTCTGGTGGCTACACCTTC.

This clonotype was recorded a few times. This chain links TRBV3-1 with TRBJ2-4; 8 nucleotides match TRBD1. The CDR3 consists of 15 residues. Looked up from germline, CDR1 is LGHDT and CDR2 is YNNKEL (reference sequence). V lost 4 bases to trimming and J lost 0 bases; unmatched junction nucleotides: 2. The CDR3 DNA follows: TGTGCCAGCAGCCCGACAGGGGTAGCCAAAAACATTCAGTACTTC. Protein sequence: CASSPTGVAKNIQYF.

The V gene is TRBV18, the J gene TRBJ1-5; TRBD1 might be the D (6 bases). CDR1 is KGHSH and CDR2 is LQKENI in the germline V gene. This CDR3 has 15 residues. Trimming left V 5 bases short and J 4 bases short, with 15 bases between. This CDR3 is CASSSQQGANQPQHF. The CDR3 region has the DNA TGTGCCAGCTCATCCCAACAGGGCGCAAATCAGCCCCAGCATTTT.